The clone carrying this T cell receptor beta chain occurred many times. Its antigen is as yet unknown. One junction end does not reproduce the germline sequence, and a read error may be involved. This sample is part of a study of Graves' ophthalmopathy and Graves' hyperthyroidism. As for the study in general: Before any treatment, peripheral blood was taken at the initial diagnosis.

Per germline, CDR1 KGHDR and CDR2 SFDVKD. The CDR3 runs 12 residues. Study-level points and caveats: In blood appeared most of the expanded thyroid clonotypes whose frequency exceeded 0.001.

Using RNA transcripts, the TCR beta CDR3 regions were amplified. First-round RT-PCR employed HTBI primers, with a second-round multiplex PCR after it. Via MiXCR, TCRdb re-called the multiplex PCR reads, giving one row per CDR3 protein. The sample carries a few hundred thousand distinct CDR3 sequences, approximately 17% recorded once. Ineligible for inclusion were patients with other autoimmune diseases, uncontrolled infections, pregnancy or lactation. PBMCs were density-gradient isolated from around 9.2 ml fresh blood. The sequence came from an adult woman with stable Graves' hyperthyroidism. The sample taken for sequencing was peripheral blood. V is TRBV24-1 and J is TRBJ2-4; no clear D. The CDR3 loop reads CATSDRTNIKYF. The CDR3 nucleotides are TGTGCCACCAGTGATCGAACGAACATTAAGTACTTC.